The 20 T cell receptor beta chains given below trace back to one sample, sequenced in a study of T cells in Graves' hyperthyroidism and ophthalmopathy. The investigators amplified TCR beta CDR3 regions from RNA transcripts. Researchers ran a first-round RT-PCR on the TCR CDR3 using the HTBI primer set. TCRdb independently ran MiXCR on the multiplex PCR reads; one entry per CDR3 protein. The sample has fewer than 900,000 distinct CDR3 sequences; 18% are singletons. Sequencing was done on a sample of blood. Receptors originate from a woman in her forties or fifties with Graves' hyperthyroidism that later progressed to Graves' ophthalmopathy.

This clonotype was observed a few times. The J gene is TRBJ2-1, the V gene TRBV5-6; 10 nucleotides match TRBD2. The CDR3 runs 15 residues. Germline V CDR1 and CDR2: SGHDT, YYEEEE. V was pared by 2 bases and J by 7 bases, with 6 bases of the junction left unmatched. This CDR3 is CASSLAGGLLNEQFF. Written as DNA, the CDR3 is TGTGCCAGCAGCTTAGCGGGGGGGCTATTAAATGAGCAGTTCTTC.

This clonotype was seen ten or more times. The chain carries TRBV7-9 and TRBJ1-1; TRBD1 might be the D (6 bases). The CDR3 has 15 amino acids. Germline CDR1 and CDR2: SEHNR and FQNEAQ (reference sequence). V lost 5 bases to trimming and J lost 0 bases, with 13 bases between them. The DNA for the CDR3 is TGTGCCAGCAGCCGACAGGTACTGTTGAACACTGAAGCTTTCTTT. Residues: CASSRQVLLNTEAFF.

This clonotype appeared a few times. The rearrangement uses TRBV5-1 and TRBJ1-4; tentative D call: TRBD1 (6 bases). Looked up from germline, CDR1 is SGHRS and CDR2 is YFSETQ. With 3 bases removed from V and 6 bases from J, the gap between germline ends came to 15 bases. This CDR3 comprises 15 residues. In nucleotides, the CDR3 is TGCGCCAGCAGCTATATCAGGGGTCTTGATGAAAAACTGTTTTTT. This codes for CASSYIRGLDEKLFF.

This clonotype was picked up a small number of times. A much larger clone differs by one base, so this may be a read error. This CDR3 is CASKMNTEAFF. The CDR3 region has the DNA TGTGCCAGCAAAATGAACACTGAAGCTTTCTTT. The chain is built from TRBV27 and TRBJ1-1; no reliable D call. CDR3 length: 11 residues. CDR1 and CDR2 (germline): MNHEY, SMNVEV (reference sequence). Trimming cost V 7 bases and J 0 bases, with 3 bases left between them.

There are many counts of this clonotype. The chain is built from TRBV11-2 and TRBJ1-1; D remains ambiguous. V shed 7 bases and J shed 1 base, with 4 bases lying between them. From germline, CDR1 is SGHAT and CDR2 FQNNGV. This CDR3 is built from 11 residues. The DNA of the CDR3 is TGTGCCAGCAAGAGGAACACTGAAGCTTTCTTT. This codes for CASKRNTEAFF.

The chain uses TRBV7-9 and TRBJ2-6; D gene unclear. V was cut by 3 bases and J by 4 bases, with 10 bases left in between. CDR1 SEHNR and CDR2 FQNEAQ come from the germline V gene (reference sequence). This CDR3 region has 15 residues. Here the CDR3 reads CASSFLFSGANVLTF. CDR3 nucleotides: TGTGCCAGCAGCTTCCTGTTTTCAGGGGCCAACGTCCTGACTTTC.

V usage is TRBV5-1 and J usage is TRBJ1-2; D is ambiguous. V shed 0 bases and J shed 2 bases, with 14 bases lying between them. The CDR3 extends over 16 amino acids. Germline assignment: CDR1 SGHRS and CDR2 YFSETQ. CDR3: CASSLGPRTENYGYTF. The DNA of the CDR3 is TGCGCCAGCAGCTTGGGACCCAGGACCGAGAACTATGGCTACACCTTC.

This clonotype has only a few counts. The chain combines TRBV20-1 with TRBJ1-5; a weak D match, TRBD1 (5 bases). The germline V gene encodes CDR1 DFQATT and CDR2 SNEGSKA (reference sequence). This CDR3 contains 17 residues. V lost 4 bases to trimming and J lost 5 bases, with 24 bases between them. The CDR3 DNA sequence: TGCAGTGCTAACACCGCCAACCAGGGTGTCCGGCATCAGCCCCAGCATTTT. Translated, it gives CSANTANQGVRHQPQHF.

The chain carries TRBV15 and TRBJ1-1; D not certain. Per germline, CDR1 LNHNV and CDR2 YYDKDF (reference sequence). This CDR3 comprises 16 residues. Trimming stripped 7 bases from V and 0 bases from J, with 18 bases between. The CDR3 region is CATIDRQLMMNTEAFF. CDR3 DNA sequence: TGTGCCACCATAGACCGGCAACTAATGATGAACACTGAAGCTTTCTTT. The entire variable domain, with the rest obtained from reference TRBV15 and TRBJ1-1, is as follows: DAMVIQNPRYQVTQFGKPVTLSCSQTLNHNVMYWYQQKSSQAPKLLFHYYDKDFNNEADTPDNFQSRRPNTSFCFLDIRSPGLGDTAMYLCATIDRQLMMNTEAFFGQGTRLTVV.

The rearrangement uses TRBV9 and TRBJ1-6; D is uncertain. This CDR3 spans 15 amino acids. Germline CDR1 is SGDLS and CDR2 is YYNGEE. The V and J ends lost 0 bases and 3 bases respectively, with 7 bases between them. The CDR3 spells CASSVGQDYNSPLHF. DNA of the CDR3: TGTGCCAGCAGCGTAGGCCAGGACTATAATTCACCCCTCCACTTT.

The sample holds many counts of this clonotype. The chain is built from TRBV9 and TRBJ2-7, with D perhaps matching TRBD1 (5 bases). This CDR3 spans 14 amino acids. Germline lookup yields CDR1 SGDLS and CDR2 YYNGEE. V was cut by 0 bases and J by 2 bases, with 9 bases left in between. CDR3: CASSVAGNPYEQYF. Here the CDR3 DNA reads TGTGCCAGCAGCGTAGCAGGGAACCCCTACGAGCAGTACTTC.

The rearrangement joins TRBV12-3 or TRBV12-4 to TRBJ2-2; 9 bases match TRBD1. The trim removed 4 bases at V and 7 bases at J, leaving 10 bases unmatched. The CDR3 spans 16 residues. The chain's CDR3 is CASSSSSGTGFGELFF. DNA of the CDR3: TGTGCCAGCAGTTCATCCTCCGGGACAGGGTTCGGGGAGCTGTTTTTT.

This clonotype was observed at least ten times. The chain has TRBV3-1 and TRBJ2-3; D remains unclear. V shed 2 bases and J shed 4 bases, with 10 bases lying between them. Per germline, CDR1 LGHDT and CDR2 YNNKEL (reference sequence). This CDR3 is built from 14 residues. The CDR3 region has the DNA TGTGCCAGCAGCCAAAGCTCTAGAGCAGATACGCAGTATTTT. Amino acids: CASSQSSRADTQYF.

CDR3 region: CASSLGSWSTDTQYF. In nucleotides, the CDR3 is TGTGCCAGCAGCTTAGGGTCTTGGAGCACAGATACGCAGTATTTT. V and J are TRBV7-6 and TRBJ2-3; D gene uncertain. V dropped 1 base and J dropped 0 bases, with 8 bases sitting between them. The CDR3 has 15 residues. Germline lookup yields CDR1 SGHVS and CDR2 FNYEAQ.

There are many counts of this clonotype. The chain has TRBV9 and TRBJ1-5; D possibly corresponds to TRBD1 (5 bases). V was clipped by 3 bases and J by 2 bases, with 12 bases between them. Germline V CDR1 and CDR2: SGDLS, YYNGEE. The CDR3 sequence is 15 residues long. DNA of the CDR3: TGTGCCAGCAGCGCGAGGGGAGGGGGCAATCAGCCCCAGCATTTT. As protein: CASSARGGGNQPQHF.

In this sample, this clonotype turned up many times. The chain uses TRBV20-1 and TRBJ2-7; 12 nucleotides match TRBD2. Germline assignment: CDR1 DFQATT and CDR2 SNEGSKA (reference sequence). The CDR3 consists of 17 residues. V lost 3 bases and J lost 0; bases outside the gene matches: 9. DNA for the CDR3: TGCAGTGCTAGTGCCCTGCTAGCGGGGGGGATCTCCTACGAGCAGTACTTC. Protein sequence: CSASALLAGGISYEQYF.

This clonotype was picked up a small number of times. The chain joins TRBV30 to TRBJ1-1; D is unclear. Trimming cost V 4 bases and J 1 base, with 10 bases left between them. CDR3 size: 13 residues. Looked up from germline, CDR1 is GTSNPN and CDR2 is SVGIG (reference sequence). The CDR3 is CAWNLGENTEAFF. In DNA form, the CDR3 reads TGTGCCTGGAATCTTGGGGAGAACACTGAAGCTTTCTTT.

CDR3 nucleotides: TGTGCCAGCAGCTTAAGGGGCCTTGGGACAGGGGCGACTAAAGGGAATGAAAAACTGTTTTTT. Its translation: CASSLRGLGTGATKGNEKLFF. This chain uses TRBV5-5 with TRBJ1-4, with 10 bases lining up with TRBD1. CDR3 length: 21 amino acids. Germline CDR1 SGHKS, CDR2 YYEKEE (reference sequence). V lost 2 bases and J lost 5; bases outside the gene matches: 21.

This clonotype has just one count. This sequence joins TRBV27 and TRBJ2-1; D remains unclear. Germline V gene lookup returns CDR1 MNHEY and CDR2 SMNVEV (reference sequence). CDR3 length: 15 residues. Trimming took off 1 base at V and 3 bases at J, with 10 bases between the two ends. CDR3 sequence reads: CASSLFSNYYNEQFF. The CDR3 DNA reads as TGTGCCAGCAGTTTATTCTCGAATTACTACAATGAGCAGTTCTTC.

The DNA for the CDR3 is TGCGCCAGCAGCTTGGCCGCGGGGAGACGGTGGGGAAACACTGAAGCTTTCTTT. It yields the protein CASSLAAGRRWGNTEAFF. This rearrangement joins TRBV5-1 to TRBJ1-1, with D uncertain. The CDR3 loop spans 18 amino acids. Germline CDR1 reads SGHRS; CDR2 reads YFSETQ. V was cut by 0 bases and J by 2 bases, with 20 bases left in between.